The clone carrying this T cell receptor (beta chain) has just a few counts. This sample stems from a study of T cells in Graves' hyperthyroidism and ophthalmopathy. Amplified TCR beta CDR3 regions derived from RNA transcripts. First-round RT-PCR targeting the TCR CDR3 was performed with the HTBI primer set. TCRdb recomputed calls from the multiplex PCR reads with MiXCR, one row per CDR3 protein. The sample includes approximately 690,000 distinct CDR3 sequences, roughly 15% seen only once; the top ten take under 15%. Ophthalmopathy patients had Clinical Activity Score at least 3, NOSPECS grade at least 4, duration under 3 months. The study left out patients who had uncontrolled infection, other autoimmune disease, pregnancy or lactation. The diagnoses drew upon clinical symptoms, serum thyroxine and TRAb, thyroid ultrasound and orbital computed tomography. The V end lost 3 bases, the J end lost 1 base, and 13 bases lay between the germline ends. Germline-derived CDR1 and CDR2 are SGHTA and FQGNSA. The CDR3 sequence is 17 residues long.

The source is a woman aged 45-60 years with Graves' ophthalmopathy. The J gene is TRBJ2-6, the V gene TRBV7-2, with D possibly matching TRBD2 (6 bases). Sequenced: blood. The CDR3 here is CASSFYGRVSGANVLTF. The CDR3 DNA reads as TGTGCCAGCAGCTTTTACGGGAGAGTTTCTGGGGCCAACGTCCTGACTTTC.